These 13 T cell receptor beta chains originate from one sample sequenced in a study of blood T cell repertoires in COVID-19. Only in-frame clones appear in the TCRdb table, and some are missing; sequencing was by immunoSEQ multiplex PCR. The top ten hold roughly 1.5% of the sample, which has 65,000 to 75,000 clones, 90% seen once. Sequenced: peripheral blood. Receptors originate from a man in his fifties or sixties with acute or convalescent COVID-19.

This chain links TRBV5-1 with TRBJ2-5, with 9 bases identical to TRBD2. This CDR3 is 15 amino acids long. Trimming removed 1 base from V and 5 bases from J; junction bases left unmatched: 6. Germline V CDR1 and CDR2: SGHRS, YFSETQ. The CDR3, as DNA: TGCGCCAGCAGCTTGTTAGCGGGAGCGGGGGAGACCCAGTACTTC. It specifies CASSLLAGAGETQYF.

The V gene is TRBV6-5, the J gene TRBJ2-3, with no clear D. The CDR3 runs 13 residues. Trimming pared 6 bases from V and 2 bases from J, leaving 9 bases between. Germline loops: CDR1 MNHEY, CDR2 SVGAGI. Here the CDR3 reads CASSPLSTDTQYF. The CDR3 DNA is TGTGCCAGCAGCCCCCTGTCCACAGATACGCAGTATTTT.

The CDR3 bases are TGTGCCAGCAGCTTAGACCCTGGACTAGCAGCGCAGTATTTT. Protein: CASSLDPGLAAQYF. The chain links TRBV11-2 to TRBJ2-3; 8 bases line up with TRBD2. V gave up 0 bases and J gave up 10 bases; unmatched junction bases: 6. The CDR3 totals 14 residues. Germline lookup yields CDR1 SGHAT and CDR2 FQNNGV.

This clone was counted a few times. The rearrangement uses TRBV7-9 and TRBJ1-4; TRBD1 matches at 9 bases. This CDR3 has 13 amino acids. Germline lookup yields CDR1 SEHNR and CDR2 FQNEAQ (reference sequence). V shed 10 bases and J 7 bases; nucleotides not matched to a gene: 7. CDR3 residues: CATEGQGGEKLFF. CDR3 DNA sequence: TGTGCCACCGAGGGACAGGGAGGTGAAAAACTGTTTTTT. Variable domain in full (rest from reference TRBV7-9 and TRBJ1-4): DTGVSQNPRHKITKRGQNVTFRCDPISEHNRLYWYRQTLGQGPEFLTYFQNEAQLEKSRLLSDRFSAERPKGSFSTLEIQRTEQGDSAMYLCATEGQGGEKLFFGSGTQLSVL.

The rearrangement joins TRBV5-1 to TRBJ2-7, with D perhaps TRBD1 (6 bases). CDR1 and CDR2 (germline): SGHRS, YFSETQ. The CDR3 spans 14 residues. With 2 bases removed from V and 3 bases from J, the gap between germline ends came to 12 bases. The CDR3 sequence is CASSFEGQSYEQYF. The CDR3 coding sequence is TGCGCCAGCAGCTTTGAGGGACAAAGCTACGAGCAGTACTTC.

This clone occurred a few times. This chain connects TRBV5-1 to TRBJ2-4, with D possibly TRBD1 on 5 matching bases. Germline V gives CDR1 SGHRS, CDR2 YFSETQ. Deletions cut 0 bases from V and 9 bases from J, with 13 bases between. There are 14 residues in the CDR3. The CDR3: CASSLGLRGGIQYF. The CDR3 DNA reads TGCGCCAGCAGCTTGGGGCTAAGGGGCGGCATTCAGTACTTC.

This sequence joins TRBV4-1 and TRBJ1-2; 7 bases are a match to TRBD1. With 2 bases clipped from V and 2 bases from J, the junction kept 5 bases outside the gene matches. This CDR3 has 15 residues. The germline V gene has CDR1 MGHRA and CDR2 YSYEKL. The CDR3 nucleotides read TGCGCCAGCAGCCAAAGGGGGCCACAGAACTATGGCTACACCTTC. Protein product: CASSQRGPQNYGYTF.

The CDR3 DNA reads as TGTGCCAGCAGCCCCCATGACAACCCAAACAATGAGCAGTTCTTC. Amino acids: CASSPHDNPNNEQFF. J is TRBJ2-1 and V is TRBV27; D gene uncertain. The germline V gene encodes CDR1 MNHEY and CDR2 SMNVEV (reference sequence). This CDR3 has 15 amino acids. V lost 6 bases and J lost 5, with 17 bases in between.

This chain joins TRBV19 and TRBJ1-2; 8 bases align to TRBD1. The ends lost 3 bases at V and 9 bases at J; junction bases unmatched: 15. In germline, CDR1 is LNHDA, CDR2 SQIVND (reference sequence). This CDR3 has 16 amino acids. The CDR3 DNA sequence: TGTGCCAGTAGTATTATGGGGACAGGTCCCCGATCAAGCTACACCTTC. Translated: CASSIMGTGPRSSYTF. Together with reference TRBV19 and TRBJ1-2, the CDR3 gives the full variable domain: DGGITQSPKYLFRKEGQNVTLSCEQNLNHDAMYWYRQDPGQGLRLIYYSQIVNDFQKGDIAEGYSVSREKKESFPLTVTSAQKNPTAFYLCASSIMGTGPRSSYTFGSGTRLTVV.

V is TRBV7-9 and J is TRBJ2-2, with a tentative D call TRBD2 (5 bases). The CDR3 runs 14 residues. Trimming left V 11 bases short and J 2 bases short, with 15 bases between. The germline CDR1 and CDR2 sequences are SEHNR and FQNEAQ (reference sequence). CDR3 sequence (DNA): TGTGCCGTCCGAAGGACGGGAAACACCGGGGAGCTGTTTTTT. It encodes CAVRRTGNTGELFF.

This CDR3 reads CASSDSGTGTYEQYF. The CDR3 DNA follows: TGTGCCAGCAGCGACTCCGGGACAGGGACCTACGAGCAGTACTTC. The chain links TRBV9 to TRBJ2-7; 9 bases agree with TRBD1. The CDR3 has 15 amino acids. J lost 2 bases, V lost 3 bases, and 6 bases had no gene match. CDR1 and CDR2 from the germline V gene are SGDLS and YYNGEE. Full variable domain (missing parts from reference TRBV9 and TRBJ2-7): DSGVTQTPKHLITATGQRVTLRCSPRSGDLSVYWYQQSLDQGLQFLIQYYNGEERAKGNILERFSAQQFPDLHSELNLSSLELGDSALYFCASSDSGTGTYEQYFGPGTRLTVT.

This clone was seen only a few times. This chain links TRBV7-9 with TRBJ2-5; D gene ambiguous. The germline CDR1 and CDR2 sequences are SEHNR and FQNEAQ (reference sequence). The CDR3 covers 13 residues. With 8 bases removed from V and 5 bases from J, the gap between germline ends came to 15 bases. In DNA, the CDR3 is TGTGCCAGCGGTGGTGAAGCTCGCGAGACCCAGTACTTC. It yields the protein CASGGEARETQYF.

The chain couples TRBV7-2 to TRBJ1-1, with D unresolved. The CDR3 is 15 residues long. The germline gives CDR1 SGHTA, CDR2 FQGNSA. V gave up 2 bases and J gave up 1 base, with 11 bases separating them. CDR3 region: CASSLKPGGNTEAFF. DNA for the CDR3: TGTGCCAGCAGCTTAAAACCGGGAGGGAACACTGAAGCTTTCTTT.